These 26 T cell receptor beta chains originate from one sample sequenced in a study of T cell repertoires in cytomegalovirus infection (dated by TCRdb to between 2018 and 2020). Their antigens remain unidentified. The treatment or condition label corresponds to: in vitro stimulation with specific CMV peptide epitopes to enrich CMV-specific T cells. Sequencing relied on an Illumina HiSeq 1500. Starting from the raw public reads, TCRdb applied fastp trimming at Q25, assembled clones with MiXCR and retained in-frame beta chains. For every CDR3 protein sequence, its rows merge into one entry that carries the most common genes and DNA. The sample table records 650,000 to 900,000 distinct CDR3 sequences; just under 30% of these occur just once. The top ten hold about an eighth of the sample. The sequencing used cultured CD8+ T cells from PBMCs, collected from culture after CMV antigen stimulation. These receptor sequences come from a human donor in good health (CMV status not recorded). Some clones in this sample may be carry-over from other donors' samples.

This clonotype was observed a handful of times. This chain connects TRBV7-6 to TRBJ2-1; D could derive from TRBD1 or TRBD2 (6 bases each). Germline V CDR1 and CDR2: SGHVS, FNYEAQ. The CDR3 totals 15 residues. V was clipped by 1 base and J by 9 bases, with 16 bases between them. The CDR3 loop is CASSLELGRGGEQFF. The CDR3, as DNA: TGTGCCAGCAGCTTAGAATTAGGCAGGGGAGGTGAGCAGTTCTTC.

The chain recombines TRBV6-1 with TRBJ1-2; D call uncertain. This CDR3 comprises 13 residues. The V end was cut by 5 bases, the J end by 8 bases, with 15 bases between. Germline CDR1 reads MNHNS; CDR2 reads SASEGT. The CDR3 region is CASSYGSLLGYTF. Written as DNA, the CDR3 is TGTGCCAGCAGTTATGGGAGCCTTTTAGGCTACACCTTC.

This chain joins TRBV28 and TRBJ2-4; D remains unclear. Germline V gives CDR1 MDHEN, CDR2 SYDVKM. This CDR3 has 9 residues. Deletions cut 5 bases from V and 15 bases from J, with 8 bases between. Here the CDR3 reads CASSPPTYF. CDR3 coding DNA: TGTGCCAGCAGTCCCCCTACGTACTTC.

V and J are TRBV29-1 and TRBJ2-4; 8 nucleotides agree with TRBD1. CDR1 is SQVTM and CDR2 is ANQGSEA in the germline V gene. The CDR3 has 12 residues. V shed 7 bases and J 6 bases; nucleotides not matched to a gene: 5. The CDR3 loop reads CSGRDRLNIQYF. In DNA form, the CDR3 reads TGCAGCGGACGGGACAGGTTAAACATTCAGTACTTC.

Concerning this clonotype itself: A much bigger clone sits one base away, suggesting this may be a read error. The V gene is TRBV7-6, the J gene TRBJ1-1, with a possible D match to TRBD1 (6 bases). Germline V gene lookup returns CDR1 SGHVS and CDR2 FNYEAQ. The CDR3 runs 15 residues. The DNA of the CDR3 is TGTGCCATCAGCTTAGCGGGGGGGCTGTTCACTGAAGCTTTCTTT. Residues: CAISLAGGLFTEAFF. The variable domain in full, completed from reference TRBV7-6 and TRBJ1-1, reads GAGVSQSPRYKVTKRGQDVALRCDPISGHVSLYWYRQALGQGPEFLTYFNYEAQQDKSGLPNDRFSAERPEGSISTLTIQRTEQRDSAMYRCAISLAGGLFTEAFFGQGTRLTVV.

The CDR3 here is CASSNDRGSEKLFF. Here the CDR3 DNA reads TGTGCCAGCAGCAACGACAGGGGAAGCGAAAAACTGTTTTTT. This chain connects TRBV2 to TRBJ1-4; 8 bases are shared with TRBD1. The junction had 8 bases not matched to a gene; V was cut back by 6 bases and J by 8 bases. In germline, CDR1 is SNHLY, CDR2 FYNNEI. The CDR3 extends over 14 amino acids.

This clonotype was seen a few times. CDR3 sequence (DNA): TGTGCCAGCAGCTTAGGAGAAAGAGACATTCAGTACTTC. Translated, it gives CASSLGERDIQYF. The V and J genes are TRBV7-9 and TRBJ2-4; unclear D gene. In germline, CDR1 is SEHNR, CDR2 FQNEAQ (reference sequence). V was clipped by 1 base and J by 8 bases, with 9 bases between them. The CDR3 contains 13 residues.

This clonotype appeared a few times. The chain combines TRBV20-1 with TRBJ1-4, with D possibly matching TRBD1 (6 bases). The CDR3 consists of 17 residues. CDR1 DFQATT and CDR2 SNEGSKA come from the germline V gene (reference sequence). The V end lost 5 bases, the J end lost 0 bases, and 19 bases lay between the germline ends. The CDR3 protein is CSAPTPTGASTNEKLFF. CDR3 DNA sequence: TGCAGTGCTCCCACCCCGACAGGAGCCTCAACTAATGAAAAACTGTTTTTT.

This clonotype was seen at least ten times. The chain couples TRBV20-1 to TRBJ1-2; D gene ambiguous. V was pared by 7 bases and J by 4 bases, with 7 bases between. This CDR3 is 10 amino acids long. From germline, CDR1 is DFQATT and CDR2 SNEGSKA (reference sequence). The CDR3 is CSVPGYGYTF. CDR3 coding DNA: TGCAGTGTCCCCGGCTATGGCTACACCTTC.

V is TRBV20-1 and J is TRBJ2-3, with D perhaps matching TRBD1 or TRBD2 (5 bases each). Per germline, CDR1 DFQATT and CDR2 SNEGSKA (reference sequence). CDR3 length equals 14 residues. The germline V and J ends were trimmed by 0 bases and 1 base, with 8 bases remaining between them. In nucleotides, the CDR3 is TGCAGTGCTAGAGATAGGGACCGCACAGATACGCAGTATTTT. It is translated as CSARDRDRTDTQYF.

The chain carries TRBV27 and TRBJ2-4; 11 bases align to TRBD1. The V and J ends lost 2 bases and 0 bases, in that order; junction bases with no gene match: 9. The CDR3 covers 19 residues. The germline V gene encodes CDR1 MNHEY and CDR2 SMNVEV (reference sequence). This chain's CDR3 is CASSLPGQGALGAKNIQYF. For the CDR3, the DNA is TGTGCCAGCAGTTTACCAGGACAGGGGGCCTTGGGAGCCAAAAACATTCAGTACTTC.

In DNA, the CDR3 is TGCAGCGTAACAACAGGGGCCCCCTATGGCTACACCTTC. Amino acid sequence: CSVTTGAPYGYTF. V is TRBV29-1 and J is TRBJ1-2; 7 nucleotides line up with TRBD1. Germline values: CDR1 SQVTM, CDR2 ANQGSEA. The CDR3 totals 13 residues. J gave up 4 bases and V 6 bases, and 8 bases lay outside the gene matches.

This clonotype appeared a few times. The V call is TRBV7-2, the J call TRBJ1-2; D unclear. Germline CDR1 SGHTA, CDR2 FQGNSA. The CDR3 contains 13 residues. Trimming removed 3 bases at V and 4 bases at J, with 9 bases between. CDR3 sequence (DNA): TGTGCCAGCAGCTTCCGGGGTACCTATGGCTACACCTTC. Protein: CASSFRGTYGYTF. The full variable domain, rest sourced from reference TRBV7-2 and TRBJ1-2, is GAGVSQSPSNKVTEKGKDVELRCDPISGHTALYWYRQSLGQGLEFLIYFQGNSAPDKSGLPSDRFSAERTGGSVSTLTIQRTQQEDSAVYLCASSFRGTYGYTFGSGTRLTVV.

A few counts support this clonotype. CDR3 nucleotides: TGTGCCAGCAGTTATGGGACAGGAAACACAGATACGCAGTATTTT. It specifies CASSYGTGNTDTQYF. The rearrangement joins TRBV27 to TRBJ2-3, with 8 bases lining up with TRBD1. V shed 4 bases, J shed 2 bases, and the junction held 5 bases outside the gene matches. The CDR3 is 15 residues long. CDR1 MNHEY and CDR2 SMNVEV come from the germline V gene (reference sequence).

This clonotype appeared a few times. This rearrangement joins TRBV7-6 to TRBJ2-2; tentative D call: TRBD1 (5 bases). The CDR3 runs to 18 residues. V was trimmed by 4 bases and J by 7 bases, leaving 25 bases between them. Germline V gives CDR1 SGHVS, CDR2 FNYEAQ. The CDR3, as DNA: TGTGCCAGCAGCTACCCTGGTGGCACGACAGTGTTAGACGGGGAGCTGTTTTTT. The encoded protein is CASSYPGGTTVLDGELFF.

In its sample, this clonotype was seen a few times. CDR3 in DNA: TGTGCCAGCAGCCAAGAAGGGACAGCGACCTACGAGCAGTACTTC. It translates to CASSQEGTATYEQYF. The V and J genes are TRBV4-2 and TRBJ2-7, with 7 bases identical to TRBD1. This CDR3 contains 15 residues. Germline V gives CDR1 LGHNA, CDR2 YNFKEQ. Unmatched junction bases numbered 4, after V lost 0 bases and J lost 2 bases.

This rearrangement joins TRBV28 to TRBJ2-7; D could derive from TRBD1 or TRBD2 (5 bases each). Germline V CDR1 and CDR2: MDHEN, SYDVKM. This CDR3 comprises 17 residues. V was cut by 3 bases and J by 0 bases, with 18 bases left in between. In DNA, the CDR3 is TGTGCCAGCAGTTTGTCCTCCGGGACCGCTTACTCCTACGAGCAGTACGTC. Its translation is CASSLSSGTAYSYEQYV.

The CDR3 reads CASSIGPGTNTEAFF. CDR3 nucleotide sequence: TGTGCCAGTAGTATCGGTCCAGGGACGAACACTGAAGCTTTCTTT. V usage is TRBV19 and J usage is TRBJ1-1, with a tentative D call TRBD1 (5 bases). The CDR3 length is 15 residues. Trimming removed 3 bases from V and 1 base from J, with 12 bases in between. Germline CDR1 and CDR2: LNHDA and SQIVND (reference sequence).

The chain combines TRBV14 with TRBJ1-2, with a weak D call TRBD1 (6 bases). V lost 8 bases and J 2 bases, leaving 15 bases between the germline ends. The CDR3 has 14 residues. The germline CDR1 and CDR2 sequences are SGHDN and FVKESK. The CDR3 coding sequence is TGTGCCAGCCCGGGGGCAGGGCCAAACTATGGCTACACCTTC. The encoded protein is CASPGAGPNYGYTF.

The chain links TRBV28 to TRBJ1-5, with D tentatively TRBD1 (5 bases). The CDR3 sequence is 16 residues long. V was shortened by 2 bases and J by 0 bases, with 11 bases between the two germline ends. Germline assignment: CDR1 MDHEN and CDR2 SYDVKM. The CDR3 DNA follows: TGTGCCAGCAGTTTAATTTGGGGCAATAGCAATCAGCCCCAGCATTTT. Translation: CASSLIWGNSNQPQHF.

This clonotype was observed many times. V usage is TRBV12-3 or TRBV12-4 and J usage is TRBJ1-1; no clear D. The CDR3 has 12 residues. Trimming took off 7 bases at V and 5 bases at J, with 11 bases between the two ends. The CDR3 coding sequence is TGTGCCAGCACCCTGGGAGGGACTGAAGCTTTCTTT. Protein sequence: CASTLGGTEAFF.

This chain joins TRBV10-3 and TRBJ1-2, with D maybe TRBD1 (6 bases). Germline CDR1 is ENHRY and CDR2 is SYGVKD. This CDR3 is built from 12 residues. The germline V and J ends were trimmed by 6 bases and 5 bases, with 10 bases remaining between them. DNA of the CDR3: TGTGCCATCAGGGACAGACGGTATGGCTACACCTTC. Translated: CAIRDRRYGYTF.

This rearrangement joins TRBV6-5 to TRBJ1-2, with D uncertain. Germline-derived CDR1 and CDR2 are MNHEY and SVGAGI. V gave up 6 bases and J gave up 7 bases, with 9 bases separating them. CDR3 length equals 11 residues. The CDR3 DNA reads TGTGCCAGCAGCCCTGGGATTGGCTACACCTTC. Amino acids: CASSPGIGYTF.

The genes are TRBV7-3 and TRBJ2-3; 10 nucleotides align to TRBD2. Per germline, CDR1 SGHTA and CDR2 FQGTGA. The CDR3 contains 18 residues. The ends lost 5 bases at V and 0 bases at J; junction bases unmatched: 11. Here the CDR3 DNA reads TGTGCCAGCAGCCTGCTAGCGGGGGCGCTTCCTAGCACAGATACGCAGTATTTT. Amino acid sequence: CASSLLAGALPSTDTQYF. Full variable domain (rest looked up from reference TRBV7-3 and TRBJ2-3): GAGVSQTPSNKVTEKGKYVELRCDPISGHTALYWYRQSLGQGPEFLIYFQGTGAADDSGLPNDRFFAVRPEGSVSTLKIQRTERGDSAVYLCASSLLAGALPSTDTQYFGPGTRLTVL.

This clonotype was observed a few times. The chain combines TRBV18 with TRBJ1-2, with 7 nucleotides matching TRBD1. Trimming cost V 0 bases and J 3 bases; bases outside gene matches: 7. The CDR3 sequence is 16 residues long. The germline V gene has CDR1 KGHSH and CDR2 LQKENI. As DNA, the CDR3 is TGTGCCAGCTCACCACCCGCCGGACAGGACGACTATGGCTACACCTTC. Amino acids: CASSPPAGQDDYGYTF.

The gene calls are TRBV10-3 and TRBJ2-7; D is perhaps TRBD2 (7 bases). Trimming stripped 4 bases from V and 2 bases from J, with 18 bases between. The CDR3 has 16 amino acids. In germline, CDR1 is ENHRY, CDR2 SYGVKD. CDR3 nucleotides: TGTGCCATCAGTGTTGGAGGGGGGGGGGGCCCCTACGAGCAGTACGTC. Its translation: CAISVGGGGGPYEQYV.